This T cell receptor (beta chain) was obtained from a study of blood T cells in healthy people across ages (dated by TCRdb to between 2015 and 2017). Study-wide context: In model experiments, template switching captured roughly one uniquely barcoded TCR beta cDNA molecule for every two T cells. To track age-related changes in TCR beta repertoire diversity, the study relied on deep sequencing normalized with unique cDNA molecular identifiers. The donors were divided into four age groups: young (average approximately 15 years), middle-aged (around 37), aged (around 59) and long-lived (roughly 86). Donors of different ages were randomly distributed across sequencing lanes to avoid experimental bias. For two donors (one aged 18 to 30 and one aged 80 or older), the study analyzed two additional independent replicas of 1 million unique cDNA reads from the same blood draw. The paper's findings and limits, for the study overall: The percentage of naive T cells measured by flow cytometry correlated strongly with observed TCR beta diversity. Compared with the aged group, the long-lived group had more naive CD4+ T cells, fewer expanded clones and increased TCR diversity, suggesting age selection. As age increased, observed TCR beta diversity per million T cells dropped in a roughly linear way, and a significant reduction was already evident by age around 41. Conclusive comparison of naive and antigen-experienced compartments was prevented by the profiling of bulk unsorted PBMCs. Because donor CMV infection status was unknown, age-related changes in expanded clonotypes were potentially confounded. Estimates of total diversity based on one million sequenced T cells were regarded as lower bounds and as underestimates.

Library creation used 5' RACE. This sample was sequenced with an Illumina HiSeq 2500. A second PCR of about 7 to 12 cycles was run with a J-beta primer mix and a sample-barcoded 5' primer. A unique molecular identifier was introduced onto each TCR beta cDNA molecule by a template-switch 5' adaptor carrying 12 random nucleotides. At least 3 million CDR3-containing paired-end reads were obtained from each sample. First-strand cDNA synthesis was performed from all RNA using the Mint cDNA synthesis kit, with priming by a TRBC-specific oligonucleotide. Following uracil-DNA glycosylase treatment, all cDNA underwent a first 18-cycle PCR with the universal primers M1SS and BC2_uni_R. The original pipeline was this. Each sample was normalized by randomly selecting 1 million high-quality reads, each carrying a distinct molecular identifier. Reads sharing molecular identifiers were discarded rather than binned into consensus sequences. CDR3 identification, clonotype clustering and error correction used MiTCR with a Q25 quality threshold and the strictest error-elimination algorithm. A nonparametric unseen species model with Euler transformation was used to estimate lower-bound total TCR beta diversity. The raw public data were reprocessed by TCRdb itself: fastp quality trimming at Q25, MiXCR clonotype calling, in-frame beta chains only. For every CDR3 protein sequence, its rows merge into one entry that carries the most common genes and DNA. TCRdb, not the original authors, processed these V and J calls. For this sample there are 550,000 to 800,000 distinct CDR3 sequences; less than 40% appear just once. The ten largest clonotypes hold 15% of the sample.

As regards this clonotype: The antigen this receptor binds is unknown. Base qualities are not recorded, but no much larger clone differs from it by a single base.

Donors were around 37 systemically healthy Caucasian individuals from Russia aged roughly 6 to 90 years. Each donor gave 8 to 10 milliliters of peripheral blood, drawn into EDTA-treated Vacutainer tubes. Ficoll-Paque density-gradient centrifugation was used to isolate PBMCs, with at least 7 million obtained per sample. Total RNA, at least 6 micrograms per sample, was extracted from PBMCs with Trizol reagent. Naive CD45RAhigh/CD27high T cell percentages were measured by flow cytometry on a PBMC aliquot from every donor. V ends up 5 bases short and J 2 bases short, with an unmatched junction base count of 8. The germline V gene (reference sequence) provides CDR1 SEHNR and CDR2 FQNEAQ. Inclusive of the bounding cysteine and phenylalanine, the CDR3 is 15 residues long. The entry retains the CDR3 DNA only, 45 bases that are in frame from base 1.

The origin of this receptor is a woman of 80 years or more in good health. Donor details come from another sample of the same person, matched by shared clones. The rearranged chain carries TRBV7-9 and TRBJ1-2, and TRBD1 aligns with 7 junction nucleotides. Sequencing input: blood. The base sequence is TGTGCCAGCAGCCCAGCCGGGACAGAAAACTATGGCTACACCTTC. Its coded protein is CASSPAGTENYGYTF. Reference TRBV7-9 and TRBJ1-2 genes cover what lies past the CDR3, so the full variable domain is DTGVSQNPRHKITKRGQNVTFRCDPISEHNRLYWYRQTLGQGPEFLTYFQNEAQLEKSRLLSDRFSAERPKGSFSTLEIQRTEQGDSAMYLCASSPAGTENYGYTFGSGTRLTVV.